The clone carrying this T cell receptor beta chain came up many times. Its antigen is not known. The germline V gene has CDR1 SGHRS and CDR2 YFSETQ. V shed 3 bases, J shed 0 bases, and the junction held 5 bases outside the gene matches. This CDR3 is built from 15 residues. This record belongs to a study of T cell repertoires in cytomegalovirus infection. Study at large: Based on public TCR beta signatures, there were indications of CMV infection and of a matching HLA type.

Each CDR3 protein gets one entry after TCRdb re-called the reads with MiXCR. In the table there are about 140,000 distinct CDR3 sequences, roughly 6.5% of which are singletons. Findings and caveats of the study: Ex vivo, HLA-C-restricted CMV-specific TCR beta clonotypes prevailed over the rest of the response. Carriers of CMV plus the relevant HLA were identified by cumulative public TCR beta family frequency.

This TCR derives from a human donor in good health (CMV status not recorded). Some clones in this sample may be carry-over from other donors' samples. Input material: PBMCs. The V gene is TRBV5-1, the J gene TRBJ1-1, with TRBD1 matching over 7 bases. The CDR3 DNA reads as TGCGCCAGCAGCTCACTGACAGGGATGAACACTGAAGCTTTCTTT. It yields the protein CASSSLTGMNTEAFF.